This T cell receptor beta chain came from a study of radiation and T cells in renal cell carcinoma. TCRdb's table, derived via immunoSEQ multiplex PCR, lists solely in-frame clones and lacks some. Of around 140,000 clones in the sample, about 86% were seen once. J gave up 4 bases and V 10 bases, and 4 bases lay outside the gene matches. The CDR3 consists of 12 residues. Germline V gene data show CDR1 as MDHEN and CDR2 as SYDVKM. The time point here: blood 4 weeks post-SBRT, at nephrectomy. Treatment: 15 Gy SBRT to primary tumor, nephrectomy 4 weeks later. Nephrectomy followed 15 Gy stereotactic body radiation by 4 weeks. After SBRT, blood was collected at 2 and 4 weeks, plus baseline. The tumor was a clear cell renal cell carcinoma.

This specimen was blood, taken from a patient whose treatment included radiotherapy and nephrectomy. This sequence originates from a woman aged 50 to 60 with renal cell carcinoma. The J gene is TRBJ2-7, the V gene TRBV28; 10 bases are a match to TRBD1. The CDR3 is CATGTGEYEQYF. CDR3 nucleotides: TGTGCCACCGGGACAGGGGAGTACGAGCAGTACTTC.